This TCR beta chain was sequenced for a study of T-cell reconstitution after alpha-beta-depleted transplantation in children. The study's findings and limits: Some patients showed high day-60 TCRbeta diversity, which derived from surviving recipient T cells and thymic progenitors. One year post-transplant, T-cell counts and diversity were largely derived from T cells produced anew.

As to this clonotype: The antigen is undetermined.

This CDR3 contains 15 residues. Unmatched junction bases numbered 6, after V lost 5 bases and J lost 3 bases. Germline V gene data show CDR1 as MNHEY and CDR2 as SVGEGT. The library targeted TCRbeta and was prepared with unique molecular identifiers. One entry per CDR3 protein results from TCRdb running MiXCR on the PCR reads. The sample lists 500,000 or so distinct CDR3 sequences, around 10% occurring once. The sequence was obtained from a female patient aged 2-10 years who had a stem cell transplant for aplastic anemia, so the T cells may come from the graft donor. The chain employs TRBV6-2 or TRBV6-3 and TRBJ1-1; 10 nucleotides match TRBD1. Source: PBMCs, mostly from graft donor cells, taken 180 days after TCRalphabeta/CD19-depleted stem cell transplant. The CDR3 loop reads CASSVTGGRYTEAFF. The CDR3 nucleotides read TGTGCCAGCAGTGTGACAGGGGGCAGGTACACTGAAGCTTTCTTT.